Below, 14 T cell receptor beta chains from the same sample are listed, as sequenced in a study of OX40 agonist ivuxolimab in advanced cancers. The method was the immunoSEQ multiplex PCR assay. In TCRdb, the immuneACCESS table is reduced to in-frame sequences with V and J assigned. These tables do not hold every clone; where another copy was compared, an unresolved V gene accounts for under half, and the others remain unexplained. The table for this sample lists around 58,000 clones; roughly 86% of them were counted only once. The ten largest clonotypes hold about an eighth of the sample. Sequenced material: CD4+ or CD8+ T cells sorted from blood, taken in a trial of the OX40 agonist ivuxolimab. The origin of the receptors is an adult with an advanced solid tumor such as melanoma, head and neck, liver or kidney cancer.

The rearrangement links TRBV7-9 to TRBJ2-5; D might be TRBD1 (5 bases). This CDR3 is 13 amino acids long. CDR1 and CDR2 (germline): SEHNR, FQNEAQ (reference sequence). V lost 5 bases and J 5 bases, leaving 12 bases between the germline ends. The CDR3 DNA is TGTGCCAGCAGCCTGCAGGGTTCGGAGACCCAGTACTTC. Translated, it gives CASSLQGSETQYF. Filled out from reference TRBV7-9 and TRBJ2-5, the complete variable domain reads DTGVSQNPRHKITKRGQNVTFRCDPISEHNRLYWYRQTLGQGPEFLTYFQNEAQLEKSRLLSDRFSAERPKGSFSTLEIQRTEQGDSAMYLCASSLQGSETQYFGPGTRLLVL.

In its sample, this clone was seen a few times. The rearrangement uses TRBV7-2 and TRBJ1-4; possibly TRBD1 for D (5 bases). V was shortened by 4 bases and J by 11 bases, with 23 bases between the two germline ends. The germline V gene encodes CDR1 SGHTA and CDR2 FQGNSA. The CDR3 covers 16 residues. In DNA form, the CDR3 reads TGTGCCAGCAGCTCGTACAGGCAAGGAGAGATCTCGAAACTGTTTTTT. Protein product: CASSSYRQGEISKLFF. The entire variable domain, with the rest obtained from reference TRBV7-2 and TRBJ1-4, is as follows: GAGVSQSPSNKVTEKGKDVELRCDPISGHTALYWYRQSLGQGLEFLIYFQGNSAPDKSGLPSDRFSAERTGGSVSTLTIQRTQQEDSAVYLCASSSYRQGEISKLFFGSGTQLSVL.

This clone was observed once. The chain uses TRBV6-5 and TRBJ1-5; 7 bases agree with TRBD1. This CDR3 is built from 13 residues. Germline assignment: CDR1 MNHEY and CDR2 SVGAGI. V shed 4 bases, J shed 4 bases, and the junction held 1 base outside the gene matches. The CDR3 DNA reads as TGTGCCAGCAGTTCCAGGGGGAATCAGCCCCAGCATTTT. Amino acids: CASSSRGNQPQHF.

This clone was detected once. The chain employs TRBV23-1 and TRBJ2-5; 8 bases are a match to TRBD1. TRBV23-1 is designated an ORF whose function remains uncertain. The CDR3 extends over 17 amino acids. V trimming: 0 bases; J trimming: 2 bases; junction bases outside the gene matches: 8. The CDR3 here is CASSQSASGQVQETQYF. The CDR3, as DNA: TGCGCCAGCAGTCAATCTGCGTCGGGACAGGTTCAAGAGACCCAGTACTTC.

The chain couples TRBV5-6 to TRBJ1-3, with D unclear. Germline CDR1 SGHDT, CDR2 YYEEEE. CDR3 size: 17 residues. V gave up 0 bases and J gave up 0 bases, with 13 bases separating them. CDR3 loop: CASSLEAGPGSGNTIYF. The CDR3 nucleotides read TGTGCCAGCAGCTTGGAGGCGGGTCCGGGCTCTGGAAACACCATATATTTT.

The rearrangement links TRBV6-6 to TRBJ1-2, with D possibly TRBD1 on 5 matching bases. Germline CDR1 reads MNHNY; CDR2 reads SVGAGI (reference sequence). This CDR3 has 12 residues. V shed 7 bases and J shed 6 bases, with 12 bases lying between them. CDR3 sequence reads: CASTDGGDGYTF. Written as DNA, the CDR3 is TGTGCCAGCACCGATGGGGGGGATGGCTACACCTTC.

V is TRBV28 and J is TRBJ2-5, with D possibly matching TRBD1 (6 bases). The J call is in doubt because the DNA end fits TRBJ2-7 better. CDR3 size: 13 residues. Per germline, CDR1 MDHEN and CDR2 SYDVKM. The CDR3: CASSPQGPGEQYF. The DNA for the CDR3 is TGTGCCAGCAGTCCCCAGGGGCCGGGCGAGCAGTACTTC.

The rearrangement joins TRBV13 to TRBJ1-5; no definite D call. The ends were cut back, 0 bases at V and 5 bases at J, with 8 bases in the middle. From germline, CDR1 is PRHDT and CDR2 FYEKMQ (reference sequence). The CDR3 has 14 residues. CDR3 in DNA: TGTGCCAGCAGCTTAGGACCTGTTTATCAGCCCCAGCATTTT. The encoded protein is CASSLGPVYQPQHF.

CDR3 sequence reads: CASSYWTGTMNTEAFF. DNA for the CDR3: TGTGCCAGCAGTTACTGGACAGGGACGATGAACACTGAAGCTTTCTTT. The rearrangement uses TRBV6-6 and TRBJ1-1; 8 bases map to TRBD1. The germline gives CDR1 MNHNY, CDR2 SVGAGI (reference sequence). The CDR3 length is 16 residues. Trimming cost V 1 base and J 0 bases; bases outside gene matches: 4.

The chain couples TRBV4-1 to TRBJ1-2, with 8 positions matching TRBD1. Per germline, CDR1 MGHRA and CDR2 YSYEKL. The CDR3 totals 17 residues. V trimming: 0 bases; J trimming: 5 bases; junction bases outside the gene matches: 11. CDR3 loop: CASSQDGGGRGQYGYTF. Here the CDR3 DNA reads TGCGCCAGCAGCCAAGATGGGGGGGGCAGGGGGCAATATGGCTACACCTTC.

The chain's CDR3 is CASSIFEGPEAFF. The CDR3 region has the DNA TGTGCCAGTAGTATATTTGAGGGGCCCGAAGCTTTCTTT. The chain uses TRBV19 and TRBJ1-1, with D maybe TRBD1 (5 bases). This CDR3 has 13 residues. The V end was cut by 2 bases, the J end by 8 bases, with 12 bases between. CDR1 is LNHDA, CDR2 SQIVND, per germline (reference sequence).

The V gene is TRBV28, the J gene TRBJ1-2, with D perhaps TRBD1 (5 bases). Trimming removed 4 bases at V and 3 bases at J, with 18 bases between. CDR3 length: 16 amino acids. The V gene's germline CDR1 is MDHEN and CDR2 SYDVKM. In DNA form, the CDR3 reads TGTGCCAGCAGTTATCGGTGGGAAGGGGAGGACTATGGCTACACCTTC. Protein: CASSYRWEGEDYGYTF.

The CDR3 DNA sequence: TGTGCCATCCCATTATGGGCCCCCTCCTACGAGCAGTACTTC. Its translation: CAIPLWAPSYEQYF. The chain combines TRBV5-8 with TRBJ2-7; D is unresolved. Germline CDR1 reads SGHTS; CDR2 reads YDEGEE. This CDR3 is built from 14 residues. Trimming pared 9 bases from V and 0 bases from J, leaving 16 bases between.

This chain connects TRBV14 to TRBJ2-7, with TRBD2 as a possible D gene (5 bases). CDR1 is SGHDN and CDR2 is FVKESK in the germline V gene. CDR3 length: 14 amino acids. The V gene lost 5 bases and the J gene lost 4 bases, with 15 bases spanning the gap. CDR3 amino acids: CASSVRTGGYEQYF. The CDR3 bases are TGTGCCAGCAGCGTCCGGACTGGAGGTTACGAGCAGTACTTC.